These 9 T cell receptor beta chains were all obtained from the same sample, sequenced in a study of OX40 agonist ivuxolimab in advanced cancers. Clones were sequenced by immunoSEQ multiplex PCR, and TCRdb holds only the in-frame ones, with some missing. Here the sample spans around 45,000 clones, roughly 86% being singletons. This specimen consisted of CD4+ or CD8+ T cells sorted from blood, obtained in a trial of the OX40 agonist ivuxolimab. The receptors derive from an adult with an advanced solid tumor such as melanoma, head and neck, liver or kidney cancer.

V is TRBV5-1 and J is TRBJ2-1; 11 nucleotides match TRBD2. Germline CDR1 is SGHRS and CDR2 is YFSETQ. The CDR3 extends over 14 amino acids. Germline trimming cut 4 bases from V and 9 bases from J; bases unmatched to any gene: 6. The CDR3 sequence: CASSPRLAGTEQFF. The CDR3 nucleotides read TGCGCCAGCAGCCCTAGACTAGCGGGGACTGAGCAGTTCTTC.

The chain carries TRBV6-5 and TRBJ1-1; D gene unclear. This CDR3 has 14 residues. Germline V gives CDR1 MNHEY, CDR2 SVGAGI. Trimming shortened V by 2 bases and J by 2 bases, and 9 bases separated the two germline ends. CDR3 amino acids: CASSYQPHNTEAFF. Written as DNA, the CDR3 is TGTGCCAGCAGTTACCAACCCCATAACACTGAAGCTTTCTTT.

The chain is built from TRBV4-2 and TRBJ1-2; D is ambiguous. There are 15 residues in the CDR3. V was cut by 0 bases and J by 3 bases, with 11 bases left in between. Germline V gene lookup returns CDR1 LGHNA and CDR2 YNFKEQ. As DNA, the CDR3 is TGTGCCAGCAGCCAAGATCTCTCACCCTACTATGGCTACACCTTC. Protein product: CASSQDLSPYYGYTF.

V and J are TRBV7-6 and TRBJ2-5; no firm D call. Trimming removed 1 base from V and 4 bases from J, with 13 bases in between. CDR3 length: 15 amino acids. CDR1 is SGHVS and CDR2 is FNYEAQ in the germline V gene. The CDR3 sequence is CASSLVTRKGETQYF. Written as DNA, the CDR3 is TGTGCCAGCAGCTTAGTTACGAGGAAGGGAGAGACCCAGTACTTC. Looking up the rest from reference TRBV7-6 and TRBJ2-5 gives the full variable domain: GAGVSQSPRYKVTKRGQDVALRCDPISGHVSLYWYRQALGQGPEFLTYFNYEAQQDKSGLPNDRFSAERPEGSISTLTIQRTEQRDSAMYRCASSLVTRKGETQYFGPGTRLLVL.

The chain combines TRBV6-5 with TRBJ1-1; the D gene is possibly TRBD1 (6 bases). The CDR3 has 14 amino acids. Germline CDR1 MNHEY, CDR2 SVGAGI. Trimming removed 6 bases from V and 5 bases from J, with 16 bases in between. The CDR3 here is CASRKAGVRTEAFF. Here the CDR3 DNA reads TGTGCCAGCAGGAAAGCAGGGGTGAGGACTGAAGCTTTCTTT.

The chain carries TRBV2 and TRBJ2-2; maybe TRBD2 (6 bases). The CDR3 loop spans 13 amino acids. The V gene's germline CDR1 is SNHLY and CDR2 FYNNEI. With 6 bases removed from V and 6 bases from J, the gap between germline ends came to 11 bases. The CDR3 loop reads CASRGWGAGELFF. As DNA, the CDR3 is TGTGCCAGCAGGGGGTGGGGGGCCGGGGAGCTGTTTTTT.

The rearrangement joins TRBV11-2 to TRBJ2-3; the match to TRBD1 covers 9 bases. The CDR3 spans 14 residues. V lost 5 bases to trimming and J lost 7 bases; unmatched junction nucleotides: 7. Germline assignment: CDR1 SGHAT and CDR2 FQNNGV. The CDR3 protein is CASSGGQGVYTQYF. The CDR3 DNA reads TGTGCCAGCAGCGGGGGACAGGGTGTTTATACGCAGTATTTT.

The genes are TRBV28 and TRBJ1-1, with a tentative D call TRBD1 (6 bases). The CDR3 has 14 amino acids. The V gene's germline CDR1 is MDHEN and CDR2 SYDVKM. Trimming removed 4 bases at V and 0 bases at J, with 9 bases between. The CDR3 DNA follows: TGTGCCAGCAGTTATGGGGGCATGAACACTGAAGCTTTCTTT. Protein: CASSYGGMNTEAFF. The variable domain in full, completed from reference TRBV28 and TRBJ1-1, reads DVKVTQSSRYLVKRTGEKVFLECVQDMDHENMFWYRQDPGLGLRLIYFSYDVKMKEKGDIPEGYSVSREKKERFSLILESASTNQTSMYLCASSYGGMNTEAFFGQGTRLTVV.

The chain is built from TRBV5-5 and TRBJ2-1, with TRBD1 matching over 9 bases. Germline V gene lookup returns CDR1 SGHKS and CDR2 YYEKEE (reference sequence). Unmatched junction bases numbered 4, after V lost 0 bases and J lost 3 bases. The CDR3 totals 16 residues. CDR3 sequence: CASSLAGTGIYNEQFF. The CDR3, as DNA: TGTGCCAGCAGCTTGGCTGGGACAGGGATCTACAATGAGCAGTTCTTC.